This T cell receptor beta chain was found in a study of blood T cell repertoires in COVID-19 (dated by TCRdb to 2018 to 2020). With regard to the full study: Collaborator samples came from the United States, Italy and Spain and covered acute and convalescent phases of COVID-19. HLA class I and class II types, where available, came from metadata supplied by the sample provider rather than from assay-based typing. Sample metadata almost always included a de-identified subject ID, COVID-19 status, age in years and sex. The samples were drawn from two sources: the first 160 participants of the ongoing ImmuneRACE study, and over 950 subjects contributed by 6 global collaborators. The material from the prospective study consisted of cDNA or gDNA derived from T cells, B-cell-depleted T cells, or PBMCs. The dataset comprised deeply sampled blood TCRbeta repertoires from subjects exposed to, actively infected with, or recovered from COVID-19. The repertoires were released in a freely available public database intended as a resource for research on the immune response to SARS-CoV-2.

The immunoSEQ Assay, a bias-controlled multiplex PCR, was used to amplify TCRbeta CDR3 regions from genomic DNA. On the authors' methods: Within the assay, amplification of reference gene primers was used to estimate how many nucleated cells each sample contained. Sequence reads were collapsed and filtered to measure the absolute abundance of every unique TCRbeta CDR3 rearrangement. For each sample, productive Simpson clonality was calculated as the square root of Simpson's diversity index across productive rearrangements. The table was pulled from immuneACCESS by TCRdb, which kept in-frame rearrangements only. Such tables lose some clones; where checked, under half of the loss comes from unresolved V genes, and the rest has no known cause. That table furnishes V, J and clone size, whereas the DNA furnished D and trimming. The sample table contains tens of thousands of clones; only one count was recorded for about 90% of them. About 9.8% of the sample lies in the top ten.

Summary of the overall study and its limitations: The amount of clinical and demographic metadata varied by source and participant and was provided uncurated.

Turning to this clone: Its binding antigen is unknown. The sample holds no much larger clone one base away, and base qualities are not on file.

Trimmed from V: 4 bases; trimmed from J: 4 bases; junction bases lacking a gene match: 13. The CDR3 runs 18 residues from the cysteine to the phenylalanine. The only DNA kept is the CDR3, 54 bases in frame from the first base. Via the germline V gene, CDR1 is MDHEN and CDR2 SYDVKM. Each collaborating institution followed its own protocols to collect whole blood in K2EDTA tubes. For TCRbeta analysis, collaborators shipped samples as frozen whole blood, isolated PBMCs, or DNA extracted from either of those sample types. This receptor was taken from a human donor in a cohort sampled during active COVID-19. This sequence uses TRBV28 and TRBJ2-3; TRBD1 aligns with 11 central bases. The sequencing input was peripheral blood. At the DNA level, the sequence is TGTGCCAGCAGTTCCGTTGGAAGATGGACAGGGGGCTCAGATACGCAGTATTTT. Its protein reads: CASSSVGRWTGGSDTQYF.